The 2 T cell receptor beta chains in this list originate from one sample, sequenced in a study of early T cells in non-severe SARS-CoV-2 infection. TCRdb ran MiXCR on the 5' RACE reads and lists one entry per CDR3 protein. The repertoire holds tens of thousands of distinct CDR3 sequences, with over 8.5% as singletons. Sequenced material: whole blood. The origin of the receptors is an adult who was a healthcare worker with PCR-confirmed SARS-CoV-2 infection or an uninfected control (not recorded which).

This clonotype was observed at least ten times. V usage is TRBV9 and J usage is TRBJ2-2; no clear D. The CDR3 extends over 16 amino acids. V was shortened by 0 bases and J by 6 bases, with 15 bases between the two germline ends. Germline values: CDR1 SGDLS, CDR2 YYNGEE. CDR3 protein: CASSVANRLRAGELFF. The CDR3 DNA sequence: TGTGCCAGCAGCGTAGCGAACAGACTCCGGGCCGGGGAGCTGTTTTTT. Full variable domain (remainder filled in from reference TRBV9 and TRBJ2-2): DSGVTQTPKHLITATGQRVTLRCSPRSGDLSVYWYQQSLDQGLQFLIQYYNGEERAKGNILERFSAQQFPDLHSELNLSSLELGDSALYFCASSVANRLRAGELFFGEGSRLTVL.

This rearrangement joins TRBV7-9 to TRBJ2-5; weak D call: TRBD1 (6 bases). Germline V gives CDR1 SEHNR, CDR2 FQNEAQ (reference sequence). The CDR3 extends over 13 amino acids. V lost 4 bases and J 5 bases, leaving 11 bases between the germline ends. CDR3 nucleotides: TGTGCCAGCAGCTCGTACAGGGTCGAGACCCAGTACTTC. Protein product: CASSSYRVETQYF.